This is a list of T cell receptor beta chains from one sample in a study of blood T cell repertoires in COVID-19. Clones were sequenced by immunoSEQ multiplex PCR, and TCRdb holds only the in-frame ones, with some missing. In the table there are about 250,000 clones, 80% to 90% of which are singletons. The sample comprised PBMCs or T cells enriched from blood (not recorded which). The receptors shown here come from a woman aged 18-30 years who had recovered from COVID-19. Both conserved end residues are part of each CDR3. D genes are given only for firm matches. Rows may omit the clone size; those that give it use once, few, many or a size class.

>-|TRBJ1-2|TRBV11-3|-
TGTGCCAGCAGCTCCCGTGGCTACACCTTC
CASSSRGYTF
>TRBD1|TRBJ1-1|TRBV28|-
TGTGCCAGCAGTTTTTCGGACAGGTCGGTGAACACTGAAGCTTTCTTT
CASSFSDRSVNTEAFF
>-|TRBJ1-1|TRBV2|-
TGTGCCAACAGACAGGAGTGGAACACTGAAGCTTTCTTT
CANRQEWNTEAFF
>-|TRBJ1-3|TRBV3-1/TRBV3-2|-
TGTGCCAGCAGCACAGTGGCCTCTGGAAACACCATATATTTT
CASSTVASGNTIYF
>TRBD2|TRBJ2-5|TRBV7-2|once
TGTGCCAGCAGCTTAAATCGGAGGGAGCGGGGGAAGCAAGAGACCCAGTACTTC
CASSLNRRERGKQETQYF
>-|TRBJ2-7|TRBV5-5|-
TGTGCCAGCACTTACCGGGACACAACCTACGAGCAGTACTTC
CASTYRDTTYEQYF
>-|TRBJ1-4|TRBV4-1|-
TGCGCCAGCGATGAAGAGCGTAAAACTAATGAAAAACTGTTTTTT
CASDEERKTNEKLFF
>TRBD1|TRBJ2-5|TRBV12-5|-
TGTGCTAGTGGTCCGGGTAGGGGACAGGGGCAAGAGACCCAGTACTTC
CASGPGRGQGQETQYF
>-|TRBJ2-3|TRBV7-6|-
TGTGCCAGCAGCTTCAGTATGGATACGCAGTATTTT
CASSFSMDTQYF
>TRBD2|TRBJ2-3|TRBV19|-
TGTGCCAGTAGTATAGATCTTGGCGGGGGAGGGACAGATACGCAGTATTTT
CASSIDLGGGGTDTQYF
>TRBD1|TRBJ1-1|TRBV7-8|once
TGTGCCAGCAGCTTATTGTGGTCTGACAGGGGCTTCCCTGAAGCTTTCTTT
CASSLLWSDRGFPEAFF
>-|TRBJ1-6|TRBV7-3|-
TGTGCCAGCAGCTTCGGAGATAATTCACCCCTCCACTTT
CASSFGDNSPLHF
>TRBD1|TRBJ1-4|TRBV27|-
TGTGCCAGCAGTCCCCAGACAGGGGGCTATGAAAAACTGTTTTTT
CASSPQTGGYEKLFF
>-|TRBJ2-1|TRBV2|-
TGTGCCAGCAGGTCAACTAGCAATGAGCAGTTCTTC
CASRSTSNEQFF
>-|TRBJ1-1|TRBV19|-
TGTGCCAGTAGTATAGGGGAGGGGACGGTGAACACTGAAGCTTTCTTT
CASSIGEGTVNTEAFF
>TRBD1|TRBJ1-1|TRBV5-6|-
TGTGCCAGCAGCTTCCCCAGGGGGCATACTGAAGCTTTCTTT
CASSFPRGHTEAFF
>-|TRBJ1-5|TRBV2|few
TGTGCCAGCAGCCCCACCTACGGCAATCAGCCCCAGCATTTT
CASSPTYGNQPQHF
>-|TRBJ1-5|TRBV15|-
TGTGCCACCAGATGGGGGCTTAGCAATCAGCCCCAGCATTTT
CATRWGLSNQPQHF
>-|TRBJ1-2|TRBV29-1|-
TGCAGCGTCCCGTCGGAGGATTTTAACTATAGCTACACCTTC
CSVPSEDFNYSYTF
>TRBD2|TRBJ2-2|TRBV5-1|-
TGCGCCAGCAGCTTCTCCTTACTAGCGGGGAACACCGGGGAGCTGTTTTTT
CASSFSLLAGNTGELFF
>TRBD2|TRBJ2-4|TRBV29-1|-
TGCAGCGTTACAACTAGCGGGGGGAAAAACATTCAGTACTTC
CSVTTSGGKNIQYF
>-|TRBJ1-4|TRBV6-1|-
TGTGCCAGCAGTGAGGCCAGACAGGTCTTTAATGAAAAACTGTTTTTT
CASSEARQVFNEKLFF
>-|TRBJ2-1|TRBV5-5|-
TGTGCCAGCAGTCCCGGAGGTCAGCCAGACAATGAGCAGTTCTTC
CASSPGGQPDNEQFF
>TRBD1|TRBJ1-6|TRBV2|-
TGTGCCAGCAGTGTACAACAGGGGACGAGGTCACCCCTCCACTTT
CASSVQQGTRSPLHF
>TRBD2|TRBJ2-3|TRBV4-2|-
TGTGCCAGCAGCCAAGAGGCTAGCGGGTCCACAGATACGCAGTATTTT
CASSQEASGSTDTQYF
>-|TRBJ2-3|TRBV5-1|once
TGCGCCAGCAGCTACTGGTCCACGGATACGCAGTATTTT
CASSYWSTDTQYF
>TRBD2|TRBJ2-3|TRBV7-8|-
TGTGCCAGCAGCCCCTACCATAGCGGGGGAGGGTTTAGCACAGATACGCAGTATTTT
CASSPYHSGGGFSTDTQYF
>TRBD1|TRBJ1-1|TRBV29-1|-
TGCAGCGTTGGACAGGGCGCTGAAGCTTTCTTT
CSVGQGAEAFF
>-|TRBJ1-5|TRBV12-3/TRBV12-4|-
TGTGCCAGCACCCCCCAGGGGATGAAGCCCCAGCATTTT
CASTPQGMKPQHF
>-|TRBJ2-7|TRBV19|-
TGTGCCAGTAGTTTCTCAAGGACAGAAGTCTACGAGCAGTACTTC
CASSFSRTEVYEQYF
>-|TRBJ2-7|TRBV5-1|-
TGCGCCAGCAGCTCCGGGAGTTTGTTGGAGAGCGAGCAGTACTTC
CASSSGSLLESEQYF
>-|TRBJ1-2|TRBV5-6|-
TGTGCCAGCAGCTTGGTGGCAGAGAGGAACTATGGCTACACCTTC
CASSLVAERNYGYTF